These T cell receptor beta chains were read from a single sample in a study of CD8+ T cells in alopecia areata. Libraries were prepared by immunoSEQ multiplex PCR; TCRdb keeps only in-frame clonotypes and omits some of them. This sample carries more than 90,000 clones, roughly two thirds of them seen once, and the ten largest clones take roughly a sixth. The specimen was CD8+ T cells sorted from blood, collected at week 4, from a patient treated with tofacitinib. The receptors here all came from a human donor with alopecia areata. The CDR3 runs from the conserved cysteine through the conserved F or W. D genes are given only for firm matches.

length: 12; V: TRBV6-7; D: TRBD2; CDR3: CARGESQETQYF
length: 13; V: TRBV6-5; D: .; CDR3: CASSYSLAQPQHF
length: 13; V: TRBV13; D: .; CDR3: CASSLDSGYEQYF
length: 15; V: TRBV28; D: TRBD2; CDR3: CASSLGTSVGDEQFF
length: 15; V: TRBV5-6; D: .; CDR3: CASSLVAGLRGGYTF
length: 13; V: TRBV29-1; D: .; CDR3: CSVAGRGLTEAFF
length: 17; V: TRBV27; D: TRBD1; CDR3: CASSLNTGGVGTDTQYF
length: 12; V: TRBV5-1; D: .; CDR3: CASSSPGPEAFF
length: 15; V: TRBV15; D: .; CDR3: CATSTHRTGDDTQYF
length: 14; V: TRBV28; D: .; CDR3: CASSPLSDGVTQHF
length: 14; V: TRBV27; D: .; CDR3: CASSLRASNQPQHF
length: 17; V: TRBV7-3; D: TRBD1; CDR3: CASSLIIPRLRGHGYTF
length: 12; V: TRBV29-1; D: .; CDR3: CSVGGNSYEQYF
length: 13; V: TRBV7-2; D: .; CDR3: CASSYSSYNEQFF
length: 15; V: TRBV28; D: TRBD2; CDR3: CASSLASGRVDTQYF
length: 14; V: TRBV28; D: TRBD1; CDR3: CASSPGGYDYGYTF
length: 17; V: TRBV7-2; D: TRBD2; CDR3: CASSLAPLAGDWETQYF
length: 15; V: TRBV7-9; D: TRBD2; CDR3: CASSTTSGRAGEQFF
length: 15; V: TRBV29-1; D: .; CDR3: CSVEDRPVRNYGYTF
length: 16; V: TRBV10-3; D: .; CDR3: CAISEGQARYQETQYF
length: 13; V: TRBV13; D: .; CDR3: CASSLSQGETQYF
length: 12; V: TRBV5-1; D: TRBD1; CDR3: CASSPDRVGYTF
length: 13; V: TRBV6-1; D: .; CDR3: CASSDRQKYGYTF
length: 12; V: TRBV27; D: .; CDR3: CASRSGNTEAFF
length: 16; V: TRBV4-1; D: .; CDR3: CASSQRQTGNTGELFF
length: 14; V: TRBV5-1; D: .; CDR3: CASSLTEANYGYTF
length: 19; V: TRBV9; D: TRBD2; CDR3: CASSVGGTSGRASTGELFF
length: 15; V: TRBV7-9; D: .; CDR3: CASSPPGVSYNEQFF
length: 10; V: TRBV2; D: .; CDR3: CASSEETQYF
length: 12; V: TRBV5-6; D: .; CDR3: CASSSRAYEQYF
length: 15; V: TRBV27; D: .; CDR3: CASSFRDTRNEKLFF
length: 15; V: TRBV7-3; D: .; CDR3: CASSSGVGGTDTQYF
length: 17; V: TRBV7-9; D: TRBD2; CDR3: CASSSAGTSGAQETQYF
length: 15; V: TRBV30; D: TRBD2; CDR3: CASSGLGTSGYEQYF
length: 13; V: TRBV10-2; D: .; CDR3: CASSESPDTEAFF
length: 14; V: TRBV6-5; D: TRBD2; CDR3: CASSISGSTYEQYF
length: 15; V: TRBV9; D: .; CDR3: CASSVGLGVTDTQYF
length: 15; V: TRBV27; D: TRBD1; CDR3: CASSLTQGGMNGYTF
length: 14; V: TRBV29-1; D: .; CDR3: CSVHMPGAGGELFF
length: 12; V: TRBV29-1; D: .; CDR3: CSVPRGTYEQYF
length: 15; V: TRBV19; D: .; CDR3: CASSTAGIFSYGYTF
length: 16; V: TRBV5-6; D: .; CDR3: CASSLGSAVAKNIQYF
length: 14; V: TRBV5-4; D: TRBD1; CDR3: CASSLGTDRAEAFF
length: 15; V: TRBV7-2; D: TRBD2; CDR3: CASSQGLADSYEQYF
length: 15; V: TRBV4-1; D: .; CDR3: CASSQGQGDTGELFF
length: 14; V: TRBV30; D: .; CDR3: CAWSTGQNTGELFF
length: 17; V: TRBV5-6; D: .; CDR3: CASSLIRQLRDTDTQYF
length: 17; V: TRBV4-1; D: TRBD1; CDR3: CASSQGGTGGANQPQHF
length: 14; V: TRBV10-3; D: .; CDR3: CAISELRGSEKLFF
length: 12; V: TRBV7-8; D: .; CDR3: CASSPHLDTQYF
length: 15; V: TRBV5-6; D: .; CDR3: CASSGGTSGANVLTF
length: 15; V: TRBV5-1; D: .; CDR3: CASSLGDHGEETQYF
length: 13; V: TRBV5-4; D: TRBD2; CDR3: CASSASGGETQYF
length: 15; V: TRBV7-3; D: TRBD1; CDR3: CASSSPDRLNQPQHF
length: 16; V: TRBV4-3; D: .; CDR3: CASSQDHGTSSHGYTF
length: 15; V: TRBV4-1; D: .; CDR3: CASSQSNSITDTQYF
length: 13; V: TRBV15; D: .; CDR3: CATSKTSTDTQYF
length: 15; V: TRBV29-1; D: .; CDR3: CSVEKLEAGTYEQYF